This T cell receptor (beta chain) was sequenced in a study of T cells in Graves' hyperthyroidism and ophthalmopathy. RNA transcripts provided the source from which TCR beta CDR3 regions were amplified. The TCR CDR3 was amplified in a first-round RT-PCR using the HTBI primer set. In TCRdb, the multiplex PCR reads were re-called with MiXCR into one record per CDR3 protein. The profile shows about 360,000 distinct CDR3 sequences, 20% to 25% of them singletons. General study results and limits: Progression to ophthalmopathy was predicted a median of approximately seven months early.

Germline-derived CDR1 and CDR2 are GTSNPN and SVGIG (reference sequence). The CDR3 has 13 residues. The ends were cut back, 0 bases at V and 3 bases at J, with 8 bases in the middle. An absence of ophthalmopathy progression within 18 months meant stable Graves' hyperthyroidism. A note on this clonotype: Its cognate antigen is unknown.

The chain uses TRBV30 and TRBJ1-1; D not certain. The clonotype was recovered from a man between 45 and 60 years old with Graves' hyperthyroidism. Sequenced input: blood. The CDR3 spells CAWSVRPHTEAFF. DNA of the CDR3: TGTGCCTGGAGTGTACGGCCCCACACTGAAGCTTTCTTT. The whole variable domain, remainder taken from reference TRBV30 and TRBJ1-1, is SQTIHQWPATLVQPVGSPLSLECTVEGTSNPNLYWYRQAAGRGLQLLFYSVGIGQISSEVPQNLSASRPQDRQFILSSKKLLLSDSGFYLCAWSVRPHTEAFFGQGTRLTVV.